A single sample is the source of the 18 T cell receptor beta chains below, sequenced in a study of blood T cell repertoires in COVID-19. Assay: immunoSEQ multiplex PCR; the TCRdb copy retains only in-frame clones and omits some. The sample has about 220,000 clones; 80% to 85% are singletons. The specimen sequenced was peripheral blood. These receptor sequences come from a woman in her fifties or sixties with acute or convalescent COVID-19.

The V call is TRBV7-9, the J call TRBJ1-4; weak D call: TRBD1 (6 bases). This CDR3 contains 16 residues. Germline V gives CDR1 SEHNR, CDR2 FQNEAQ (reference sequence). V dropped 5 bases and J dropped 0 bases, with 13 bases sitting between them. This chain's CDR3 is CASSTEGESTNEKLFF. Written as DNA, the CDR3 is TGTGCCAGCAGCACCGAGGGGGAATCAACTAATGAAAAACTGTTTTTT.

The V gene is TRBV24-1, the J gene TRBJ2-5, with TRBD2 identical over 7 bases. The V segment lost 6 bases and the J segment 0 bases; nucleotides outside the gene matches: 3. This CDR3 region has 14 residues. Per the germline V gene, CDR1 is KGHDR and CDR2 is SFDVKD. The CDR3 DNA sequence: TGTGCCACCAGTACGAGCGGGGACCAAGAGACCCAGTACTTC. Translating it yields CATSTSGDQETQYF.

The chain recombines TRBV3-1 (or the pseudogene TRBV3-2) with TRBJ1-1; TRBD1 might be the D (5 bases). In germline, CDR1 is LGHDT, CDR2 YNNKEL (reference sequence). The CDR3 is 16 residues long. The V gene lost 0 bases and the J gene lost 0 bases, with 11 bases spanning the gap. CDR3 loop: CASSQDLVTVNTEAFF. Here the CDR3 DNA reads TGTGCCAGCAGCCAAGATCTTGTGACAGTGAACACTGAAGCTTTCTTT.

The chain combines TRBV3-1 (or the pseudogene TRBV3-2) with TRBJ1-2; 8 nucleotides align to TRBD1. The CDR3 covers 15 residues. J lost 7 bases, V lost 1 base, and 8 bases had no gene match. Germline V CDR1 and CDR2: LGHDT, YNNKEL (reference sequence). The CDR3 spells CASSQVQDRVSGYTF. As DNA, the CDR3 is TGTGCCAGCAGCCAAGTTCAGGACAGGGTATCTGGCTACACCTTC.

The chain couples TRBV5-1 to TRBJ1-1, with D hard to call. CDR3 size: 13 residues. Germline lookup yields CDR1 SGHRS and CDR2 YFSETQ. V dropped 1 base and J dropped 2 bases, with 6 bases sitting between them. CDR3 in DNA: TGCGCCAGCAGCTTGAACAGTAACACTGAAGCTTTCTTT. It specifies CASSLNSNTEAFF.

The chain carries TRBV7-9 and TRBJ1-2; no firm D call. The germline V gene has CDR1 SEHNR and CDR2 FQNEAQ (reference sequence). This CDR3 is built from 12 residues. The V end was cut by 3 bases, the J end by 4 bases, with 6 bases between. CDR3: CASSFSAYGYTF. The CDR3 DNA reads TGTGCCAGCAGCTTTAGTGCCTATGGCTACACCTTC.

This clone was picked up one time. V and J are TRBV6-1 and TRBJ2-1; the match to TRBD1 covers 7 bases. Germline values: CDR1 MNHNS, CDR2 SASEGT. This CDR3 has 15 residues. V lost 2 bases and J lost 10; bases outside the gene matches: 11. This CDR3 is CASSELGQVRSEQFF. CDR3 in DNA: TGTGCCAGCAGTGAATTAGGACAGGTACGAAGCGAGCAGTTCTTC.

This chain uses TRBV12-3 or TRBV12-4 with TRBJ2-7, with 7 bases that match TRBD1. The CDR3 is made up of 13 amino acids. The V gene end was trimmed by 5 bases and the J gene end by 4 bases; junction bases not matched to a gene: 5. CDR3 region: CASSAQGQYEQYF. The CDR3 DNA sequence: TGTGCCAGCAGTGCACAGGGACAGTACGAGCAGTACTTC.

The CDR3 DNA follows: TGCGCCAGCAGCCTGGGACAGGGCCTCTACGAGCAGTACTTC. The encoded protein is CASSLGQGLYEQYF. The chain couples TRBV4-1 to TRBJ2-7; TRBD1 agrees at 9 bases. Trimming took 4 bases from V and 3 from J; bases not matched to a gene: 4. Germline V CDR1 and CDR2: MGHRA, YSYEKL. The CDR3 contains 14 residues.

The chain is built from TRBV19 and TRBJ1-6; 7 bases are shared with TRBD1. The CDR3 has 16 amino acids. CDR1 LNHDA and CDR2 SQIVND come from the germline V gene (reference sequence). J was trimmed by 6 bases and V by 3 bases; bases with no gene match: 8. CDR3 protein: CASSIIGRQGNSPLHF. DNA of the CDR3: TGTGCCAGTAGTATTATCGGAAGACAGGGTAATTCACCCCTCCACTTT.

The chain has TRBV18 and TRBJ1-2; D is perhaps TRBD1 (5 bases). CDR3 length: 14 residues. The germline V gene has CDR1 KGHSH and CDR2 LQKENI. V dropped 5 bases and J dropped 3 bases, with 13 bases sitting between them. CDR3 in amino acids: CASSSTTEYYGYTF. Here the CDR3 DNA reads TGTGCCAGCTCATCGACGACAGAGTACTATGGCTACACCTTC.

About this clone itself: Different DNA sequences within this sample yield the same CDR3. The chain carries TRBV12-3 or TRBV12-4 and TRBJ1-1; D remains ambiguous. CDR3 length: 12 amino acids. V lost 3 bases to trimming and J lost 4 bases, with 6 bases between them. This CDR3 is CASSFPGTEAFF. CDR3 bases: TGTGCCAGCAGTTTTCCGGGCACTGAAGCTTTCTTT.

CDR3 protein: CASSLPSWGGTNTEAFF. The CDR3 DNA sequence: TGTGCCAGCAGCCTACCGAGTTGGGGGGGGACGAACACTGAAGCTTTCTTT. V usage is TRBV5-8 and J usage is TRBJ1-1; TRBD1 might be the D (5 bases). The CDR3 contains 17 residues. Germline V gene lookup returns CDR1 SGHTS and CDR2 YDEGEE. V lost 4 bases and J 1 base, leaving 20 bases between the germline ends.

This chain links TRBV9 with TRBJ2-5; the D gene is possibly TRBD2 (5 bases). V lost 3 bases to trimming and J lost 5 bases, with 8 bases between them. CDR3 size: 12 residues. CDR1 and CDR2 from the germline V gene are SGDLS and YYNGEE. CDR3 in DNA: TGTGCCAGCAGCGCCCCGGGGGAGACCCAGTACTTC. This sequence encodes CASSAPGETQYF.

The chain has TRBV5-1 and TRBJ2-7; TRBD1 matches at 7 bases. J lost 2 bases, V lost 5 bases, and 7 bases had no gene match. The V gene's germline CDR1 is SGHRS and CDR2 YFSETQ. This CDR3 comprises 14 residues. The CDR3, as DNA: TGCGCCAGCAGGGTGGGGCAGGGGGCCTACGAGCAGTACTTC. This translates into CASRVGQGAYEQYF.

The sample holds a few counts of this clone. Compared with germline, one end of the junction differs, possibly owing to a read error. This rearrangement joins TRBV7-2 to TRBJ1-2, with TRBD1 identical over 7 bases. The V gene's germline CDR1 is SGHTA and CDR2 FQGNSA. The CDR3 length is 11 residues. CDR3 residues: CASSFQDRLSF. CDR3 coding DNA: TGTGCCAGCAGCTTCCAGGACAGGTTAAGCTTC.

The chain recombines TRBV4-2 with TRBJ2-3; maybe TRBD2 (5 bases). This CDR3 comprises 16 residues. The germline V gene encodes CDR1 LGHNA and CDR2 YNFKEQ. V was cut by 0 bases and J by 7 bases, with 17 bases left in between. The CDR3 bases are TGTGCCAGCAGCCAAGATCACCCTCCGGCCGGGAATACGCAGTATTTT. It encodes CASSQDHPPAGNTQYF.

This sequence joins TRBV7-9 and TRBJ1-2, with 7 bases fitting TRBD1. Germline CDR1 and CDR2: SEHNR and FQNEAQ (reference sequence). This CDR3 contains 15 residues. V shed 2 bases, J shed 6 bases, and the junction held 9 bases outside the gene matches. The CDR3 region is CASSLPGQLTDGYTF. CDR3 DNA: TGTGCCAGCAGCTTACCGGGACAGCTAACCGATGGCTACACCTTC. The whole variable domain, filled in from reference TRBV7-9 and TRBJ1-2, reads DTGVSQNPRHKITKRGQNVTFRCDPISEHNRLYWYRQTLGQGPEFLTYFQNEAQLEKSRLLSDRFSAERPKGSFSTLEIQRTEQGDSAMYLCASSLPGQLTDGYTFGSGTRLTVV.